Given below is one T cell receptor (beta chain) in context. Its target is not known. This sample is drawn from a study of pediatric ulcerative colitis. The assay was run at survey level. This table comes from immunoSEQ multiplex PCR, and its TCRdb copy is limited to in-frame clones, with some not included. The sample has 55,000 to 70,000 clones, around 86% seen once. Regarding the study as a whole: Rectal repertoires separated controls, mild-moderate and acute severe colitis.

The sequencing sample was made of blood. The clonotype comes from a boy aged 5-17 years who was a control in a study of pediatric ulcerative colitis.

Written as DNA, the CDR3 is TGTGCCAGCAGCTTCGGTCGGTCGAACTACAATGAGCAGTTCTTC. This encodes CASSFGRSNYNEQFF. The rearrangement uses TRBV11-3 and TRBJ2-1; D is uncertain. This CDR3 is built from 15 residues. Germline values: CDR1 SGHNT, CDR2 YENEEA. The V and J ends lost 3 bases and 3 bases respectively, with 12 bases between them.